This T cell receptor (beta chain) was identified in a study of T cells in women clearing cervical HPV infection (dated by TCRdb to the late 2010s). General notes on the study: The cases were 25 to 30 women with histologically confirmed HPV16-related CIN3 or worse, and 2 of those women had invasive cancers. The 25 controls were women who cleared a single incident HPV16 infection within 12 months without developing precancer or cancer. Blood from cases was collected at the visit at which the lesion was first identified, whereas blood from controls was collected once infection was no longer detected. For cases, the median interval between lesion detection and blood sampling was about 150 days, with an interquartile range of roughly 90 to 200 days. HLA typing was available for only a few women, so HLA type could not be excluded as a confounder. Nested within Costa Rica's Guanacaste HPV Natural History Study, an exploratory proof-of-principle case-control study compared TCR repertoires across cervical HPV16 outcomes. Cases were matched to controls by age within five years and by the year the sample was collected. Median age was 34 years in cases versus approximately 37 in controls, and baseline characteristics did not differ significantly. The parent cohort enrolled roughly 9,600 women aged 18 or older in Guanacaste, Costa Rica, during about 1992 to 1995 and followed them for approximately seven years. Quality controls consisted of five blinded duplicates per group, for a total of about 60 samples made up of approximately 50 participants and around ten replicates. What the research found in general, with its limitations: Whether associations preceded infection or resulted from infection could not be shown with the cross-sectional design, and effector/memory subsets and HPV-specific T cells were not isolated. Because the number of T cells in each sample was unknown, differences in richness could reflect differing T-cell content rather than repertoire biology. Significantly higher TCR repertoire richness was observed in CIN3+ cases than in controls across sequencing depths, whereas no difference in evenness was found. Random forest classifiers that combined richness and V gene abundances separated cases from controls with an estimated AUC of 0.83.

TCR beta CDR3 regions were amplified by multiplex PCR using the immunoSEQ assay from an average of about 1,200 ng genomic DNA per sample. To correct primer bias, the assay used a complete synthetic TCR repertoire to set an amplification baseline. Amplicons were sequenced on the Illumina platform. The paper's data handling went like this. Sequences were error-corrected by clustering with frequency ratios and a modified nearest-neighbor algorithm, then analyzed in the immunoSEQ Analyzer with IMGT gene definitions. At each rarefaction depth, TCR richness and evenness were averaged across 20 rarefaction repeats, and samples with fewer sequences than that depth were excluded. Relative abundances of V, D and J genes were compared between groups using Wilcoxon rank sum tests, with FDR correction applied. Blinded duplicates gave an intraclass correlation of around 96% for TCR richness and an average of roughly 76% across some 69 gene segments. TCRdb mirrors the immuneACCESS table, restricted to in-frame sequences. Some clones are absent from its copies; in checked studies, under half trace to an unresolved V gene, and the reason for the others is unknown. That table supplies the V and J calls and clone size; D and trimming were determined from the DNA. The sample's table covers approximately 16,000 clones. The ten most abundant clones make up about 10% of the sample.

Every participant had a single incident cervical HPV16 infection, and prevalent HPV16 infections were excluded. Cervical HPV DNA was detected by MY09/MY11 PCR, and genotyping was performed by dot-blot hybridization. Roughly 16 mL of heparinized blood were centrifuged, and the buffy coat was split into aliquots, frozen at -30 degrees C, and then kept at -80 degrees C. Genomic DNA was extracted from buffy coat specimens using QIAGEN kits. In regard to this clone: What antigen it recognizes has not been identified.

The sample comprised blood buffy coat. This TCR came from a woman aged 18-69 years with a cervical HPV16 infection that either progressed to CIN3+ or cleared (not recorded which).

Here the CDR3 is given as CASSERDRLNQPQHF. CDR3 DNA, as far as it was read: TGTGCCAGCAGTGAAAGGGACAGACTGAATCAGCCC. This chain joins TRBV6-1 to TRBJ1-5; 7 junctional bases match TRBD1. Coverage ceases 3 residues before the CDR3 finishes, and the germline J gene fills in the end. The CDR3 measures 15 amino acids from cysteine to phenylalanine. Only the CDR3 bases that were read are kept: 36 of them, in frame from base 1. The germline V gene yields MNHNS for CDR1 and SASEGT for CDR2. Ends trimmed: V by 2 bases, J by 4 bases; bases unmatched to a gene: 5.